This is a list of T cell receptor beta chains from one sample in a study of blood T cell repertoires in COVID-19. The data were produced by immunoSEQ multiplex PCR, yet TCRdb's version contains in-frame clones alone and is incomplete. The sample lists a few hundred thousand clones, about 92% seen once, with about 0.57% in the top ten. Sample: PBMCs or T cells enriched from blood (not recorded which). These TCRs come from a man younger than 35 who had recovered from COVID-19. The CDR3 runs from the conserved cysteine through the conserved F or W. Each record gives: D gene, J gene, clone size, V gene, CDR3 length, CDR3 protein, CDR3 DNA. A D gene is named only where the DNA matches it firmly. Some rows mark clone size as missing; the rest say once, few, many or name a class of expanded clone.

d_gene: TRBD1
j_gene: TRBJ1-1
abundance: -
v_gene: TRBV25-1
len: 15
CDR3aa: CASRTGGQLNTEAFF
CDR3nt: TGTGCCAGCAGGACCGGGGGACAGTTGAACACTGAAGCTTTCTTT

d_gene: TRBD1
j_gene: TRBJ1-2
abundance: -
v_gene: TRBV3-1/TRBV3-2
len: 16
CDR3aa: CASSQDVTGANYGYTF
CDR3nt: TGTGCCAGCAGCCAAGACGTGACAGGGGCGAACTATGGCTACACCTTC

d_gene: -
j_gene: TRBJ1-1
abundance: -
v_gene: TRBV5-1
len: 16
CDR3aa: CASSLWPRGISTEAFF
CDR3nt: TGCGCCAGCAGCTTGTGGCCCAGGGGCATAAGTACTGAAGCTTTCTTT

d_gene: TRBD2
j_gene: TRBJ2-1
abundance: -
v_gene: TRBV19
len: 16
CDR3aa: CASSRFGTSGSYEQFF
CDR3nt: TGTGCCAGTAGTAGGTTCGGGACTAGCGGGAGTTATGAGCAGTTCTTC

d_gene: -
j_gene: TRBJ1-1
abundance: -
v_gene: TRBV14
len: 14
CDR3aa: CASSQVGGFSEAFF
CDR3nt: TGTGCCAGCAGCCAAGTGGGAGGGTTCTCTGAAGCTTTCTTT

d_gene: -
j_gene: TRBJ1-4
abundance: -
v_gene: TRBV2
len: 12
CDR3aa: CASSDGAWRVFF
CDR3nt: TGTGCCAGCAGTGATGGAGCATGGAGGGTGTTTTTT

d_gene: TRBD2
j_gene: TRBJ2-7
abundance: -
v_gene: TRBV15
len: 14
CDR3aa: CATSRDGTSGEQYF
CDR3nt: TGTGCCACCAGCAGAGATGGAACTAGCGGCGAGCAGTACTTC

d_gene: TRBD2
j_gene: TRBJ2-3
abundance: -
v_gene: TRBV19
len: 15
CDR3aa: CASRTSGASTDTQYF
CDR3nt: TGTGCCAGCAGGACTAGCGGGGCTAGCACAGATACGCAGTATTTT

d_gene: -
j_gene: TRBJ1-3
abundance: -
v_gene: TRBV12-3/TRBV12-4
len: 13
CDR3aa: CASSPNSGNTIYF
CDR3nt: TGTGCCAGCAGTCCTAACTCTGGAAACACCATATATTTT

d_gene: -
j_gene: TRBJ2-7
abundance: -
v_gene: TRBV19
len: 15
CDR3aa: CASSIDGQKSYEQYF
CDR3nt: TGTGCCAGTAGTATAGATGGGCAAAAGTCCTACGAGCAGTACTTC

d_gene: TRBD1
j_gene: TRBJ1-1
abundance: -
v_gene: TRBV5-4
len: 17
CDR3aa: CASSHPVLTGGAPEAFF
CDR3nt: TGTGCCAGCAGCCACCCCGTGTTAACAGGGGGCGCGCCTGAAGCTTTCTTT

d_gene: TRBD1
j_gene: TRBJ1-2
abundance: once
v_gene: TRBV11-3
len: 16
CDR3aa: CASSSGAGGFIYGYTF
CDR3nt: TGTGCCAGCAGCTCAGGTGCAGGGGGCTTCATCTATGGCTACACCTTC

d_gene: -
j_gene: TRBJ1-1
abundance: -
v_gene: TRBV6-1
len: 14
CDR3aa: CASSESRGNTEAFF
CDR3nt: TGTGCCAGCAGTGAATCTAGAGGGAACACTGAAGCTTTCTTT

d_gene: -
j_gene: TRBJ1-1
abundance: -
v_gene: TRBV3-1/TRBV3-2
len: 14
CDR3aa: CASSPRAVNTEAFF
CDR3nt: TGTGCCAGCAGCCCGAGGGCAGTGAACACTGAAGCTTTCTTT

d_gene: -
j_gene: TRBJ2-1
abundance: -
v_gene: TRBV28
len: 15
CDR3aa: CASSYTGIRENEQFF
CDR3nt: TGTGCCAGCAGCTATACAGGGATTCGCGAGAATGAGCAGTTCTTC

d_gene: TRBD2
j_gene: TRBJ2-1
abundance: -
v_gene: TRBV29-1
len: 12
CDR3aa: CSGGGEGLEQFF
CDR3nt: TGCAGCGGCGGGGGAGAGGGGCTTGAGCAGTTCTTC

d_gene: -
j_gene: TRBJ1-5
abundance: -
v_gene: TRBV9
len: 15
CDR3aa: CASSPLGGVNQPQHF
CDR3nt: TGTGCCAGCAGCCCCCTGGGAGGGGTAAATCAGCCCCAGCATTTT

d_gene: TRBD2
j_gene: TRBJ2-1
abundance: -
v_gene: TRBV27
len: 15
CDR3aa: CASRAGTSSYNEQFF
CDR3nt: TGTGCCAGCAGAGCGGGGACTAGCAGCTACAATGAGCAGTTCTTC

d_gene: TRBD2
j_gene: TRBJ2-7
abundance: few
v_gene: TRBV7-9
len: 15
CDR3aa: CASSISGRAGGEQYF
CDR3nt: TGTGCCAGCAGCATTAGCGGGAGGGCCGGGGGCGAGCAGTACTTC

d_gene: -
j_gene: TRBJ1-5
abundance: -
v_gene: TRBV19
len: 14
CDR3aa: CASKLTGSNQPQHF
CDR3nt: TGTGCCAGTAAACTTACGGGGTCCAATCAGCCCCAGCATTTT

d_gene: -
j_gene: TRBJ2-3
abundance: -
v_gene: TRBV7-9
len: 17
CDR3aa: CASSLGSGSHGTDTQYF
CDR3nt: TGTGCCAGCAGCTTAGGTAGCGGTAGCCACGGCACAGATACGCAGTATTTT

d_gene: TRBD1
j_gene: TRBJ1-3
abundance: -
v_gene: TRBV2
len: 13
CDR3aa: CASSTGGGNTIYF
CDR3nt: TGTGCCAGCAGTACAGGGGGCGGAAACACCATATATTTT

d_gene: -
j_gene: TRBJ2-7
abundance: -
v_gene: TRBV6-5
len: 15
CDR3aa: CASTREAGDTYEQYF
CDR3nt: TGTGCCAGCACCAGAGAGGCAGGGGATACTTACGAGCAGTACTTC

d_gene: -
j_gene: TRBJ1-1
abundance: once
v_gene: TRBV28
len: 14
CDR3aa: CASSVGGVVTEAFF
CDR3nt: TGTGCCAGCAGTGTGGGCGGGGTTGTGACTGAAGCTTTCTTT

d_gene: -
j_gene: TRBJ1-1
abundance: -
v_gene: TRBV5-4
len: 14
CDR3aa: CASSLASGVTEAFF
CDR3nt: TGTGCCAGCAGCTTGGCCTCAGGGGTCACTGAAGCTTTCTTT

d_gene: -
j_gene: TRBJ1-6
abundance: -
v_gene: TRBV7-2
len: 16
CDR3aa: CASSLGGGPYNSPLHF
CDR3nt: TGTGCCAGCAGCTTAGGTGGAGGGCCCTATAATTCACCCCTCCACTTT

d_gene: TRBD1
j_gene: TRBJ2-7
abundance: -
v_gene: TRBV7-8
len: 15
CDR3aa: CASSLETGGSYEQYF
CDR3nt: TGTGCCAGCAGCTTAGAAACAGGGGGATCCTACGAGCAGTACTTC

d_gene: -
j_gene: TRBJ2-5
abundance: -
v_gene: TRBV19
len: 12
CDR3aa: CASSIGKETQYF
CDR3nt: TGTGCCAGTAGTATAGGTAAAGAGACCCAGTACTTC

d_gene: TRBD2
j_gene: TRBJ2-3
abundance: -
v_gene: TRBV6-1
len: 18
CDR3aa: CASSEQPGLAGITDTQYF
CDR3nt: TGTGCCAGCAGTGAACAACCGGGACTAGCGGGCATCACAGATACGCAGTATTTT

d_gene: -
j_gene: TRBJ1-3
abundance: -
v_gene: TRBV3-1/TRBV3-2
len: 13
CDR3aa: CASGLRSGNTIYF
CDR3nt: TGTGCCAGCGGGCTTAGGTCTGGAAACACCATATATTTT

d_gene: TRBD1
j_gene: TRBJ1-5
abundance: -
v_gene: TRBV28
len: 19
CDR3aa: CASSLSLGTGSYSNQPQHF
CDR3nt: TGTGCCAGCAGTCTTAGCCTCGGGACAGGGTCCTATAGCAATCAGCCCCAGCATTTT

d_gene: -
j_gene: TRBJ1-5
abundance: -
v_gene: TRBV6-1
len: 16
CDR3aa: CASSDRGQWDLGPQHF
CDR3nt: TGTGCCAGCAGTGATCGGGGACAATGGGACCTTGGGCCCCAGCATTTT

d_gene: -
j_gene: TRBJ1-6
abundance: -
v_gene: TRBV2
len: 14
CDR3aa: CASSGTFKDSPLHF
CDR3nt: TGTGCCAGCAGCGGGACATTTAAGGATTCACCCCTCCACTTT

d_gene: TRBD1
j_gene: TRBJ1-6
abundance: -
v_gene: TRBV2
len: 14
CDR3aa: CASSEDRGGSPLHF
CDR3nt: TGTGCCAGCAGTGAAGACAGGGGAGGTTCACCCCTCCACTTT

d_gene: -
j_gene: TRBJ2-3
abundance: -
v_gene: TRBV7-7
len: 15
CDR3aa: CASSLGMGGSDTQYF
CDR3nt: TGTGCCAGCAGCTTGGGGATGGGGGGTTCAGATACGCAGTATTTT

d_gene: -
j_gene: TRBJ1-5
abundance: -
v_gene: TRBV28
len: 14
CDR3aa: CASSFPGIGQPQHF
CDR3nt: TGTGCCAGCAGTTTCCCAGGGATTGGTCAGCCCCAGCATTTT

d_gene: -
j_gene: TRBJ2-1
abundance: once
v_gene: TRBV18
len: 16
CDR3aa: CASSPIAGSPYNEQFF
CDR3nt: TGTGCCAGCTCACCAATAGCTGGGAGCCCCTACAATGAGCAGTTCTTC

d_gene: -
j_gene: TRBJ1-1
abundance: -
v_gene: TRBV18
len: 14
CDR3aa: CASSPGHGATEAFF
CDR3nt: TGTGCCAGCTCTCCGGGACACGGCGCCACTGAAGCTTTCTTT

d_gene: TRBD1
j_gene: TRBJ1-2
abundance: -
v_gene: TRBV7-3
len: 13
CDR3aa: CASSYGQGDGYTF
CDR3nt: TGTGCCAGCAGCTACGGACAGGGCGATGGCTACACCTTC

d_gene: -
j_gene: TRBJ1-2
abundance: -
v_gene: TRBV19
len: 15
CDR3aa: CASSIDQRGRGGYTF
CDR3nt: TGTGCCAGTAGTATAGATCAAAGGGGCCGCGGAGGCTACACCTTC

d_gene: -
j_gene: TRBJ1-5
abundance: -
v_gene: TRBV6-5
len: 13
CDR3aa: CASSWQYNQPQHF
CDR3nt: TGTGCCAGCAGTTGGCAGTACAATCAGCCCCAGCATTTT

d_gene: TRBD1
j_gene: TRBJ2-2
abundance: -
v_gene: TRBV12-5
len: 14
CDR3aa: CASGLDRGTGELFF
CDR3nt: TGTGCTAGTGGTCTCGACAGGGGGACCGGGGAGCTGTTTTTT

d_gene: -
j_gene: TRBJ1-1
abundance: -
v_gene: TRBV6-5
len: 13
CDR3aa: CASSYSGQNEAFF
CDR3nt: TGTGCCAGCAGTTACTCGGGCCAAAATGAAGCTTTCTTT